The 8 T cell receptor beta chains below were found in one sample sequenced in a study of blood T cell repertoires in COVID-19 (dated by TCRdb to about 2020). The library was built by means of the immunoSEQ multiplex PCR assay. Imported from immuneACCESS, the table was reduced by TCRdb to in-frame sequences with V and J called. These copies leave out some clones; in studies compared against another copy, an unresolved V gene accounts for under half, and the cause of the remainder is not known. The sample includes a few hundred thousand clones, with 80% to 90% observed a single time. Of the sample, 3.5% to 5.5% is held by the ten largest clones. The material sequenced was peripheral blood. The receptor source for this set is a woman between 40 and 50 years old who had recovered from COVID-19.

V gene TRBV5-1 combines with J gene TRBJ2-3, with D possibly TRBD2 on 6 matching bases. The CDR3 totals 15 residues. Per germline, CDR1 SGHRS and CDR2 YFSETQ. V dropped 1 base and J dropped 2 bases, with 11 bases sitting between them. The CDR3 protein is CASSLSGVNTDTQYF. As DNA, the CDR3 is TGCGCCAGCAGCTTGTCGGGGGTCAACACAGATACGCAGTATTTT.

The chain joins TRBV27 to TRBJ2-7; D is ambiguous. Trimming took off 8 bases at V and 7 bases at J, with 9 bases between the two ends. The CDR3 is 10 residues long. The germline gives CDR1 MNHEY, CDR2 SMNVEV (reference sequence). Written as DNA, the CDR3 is TGTGCCAGCGGGTCCAGGGAGCAGTACTTC. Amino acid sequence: CASGSREQYF.

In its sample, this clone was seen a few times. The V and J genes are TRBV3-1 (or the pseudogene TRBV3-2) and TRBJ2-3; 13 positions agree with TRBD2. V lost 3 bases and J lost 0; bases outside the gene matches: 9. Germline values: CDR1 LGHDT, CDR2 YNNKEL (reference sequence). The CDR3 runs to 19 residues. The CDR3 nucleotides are TGTGCCAGCAGCCACCACGGACTAGCGGGAGTGTCTAGCACAGATACGCAGTATTTT. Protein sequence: CASSHHGLAGVSSTDTQYF.

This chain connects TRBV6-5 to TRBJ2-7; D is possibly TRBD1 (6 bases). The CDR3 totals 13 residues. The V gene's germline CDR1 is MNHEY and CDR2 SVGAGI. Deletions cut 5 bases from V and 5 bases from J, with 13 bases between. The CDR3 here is CASSLRGFDEQYV. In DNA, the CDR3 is TGTGCCAGCAGTCTTAGGGGGTTTGACGAGCAGTACGTC.

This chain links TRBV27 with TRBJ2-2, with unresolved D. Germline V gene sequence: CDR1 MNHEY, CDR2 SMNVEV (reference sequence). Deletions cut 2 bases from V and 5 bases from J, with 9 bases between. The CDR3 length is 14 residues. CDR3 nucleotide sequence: TGTGCCAGCAGTTTAACCCTCCGGACCGGGGAGCTGTTTTTT. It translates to CASSLTLRTGELFF.

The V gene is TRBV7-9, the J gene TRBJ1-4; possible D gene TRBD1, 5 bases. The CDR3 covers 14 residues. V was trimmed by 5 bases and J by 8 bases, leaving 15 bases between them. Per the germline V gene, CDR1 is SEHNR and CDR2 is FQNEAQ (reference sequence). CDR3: CASSRDSGGEKLFF. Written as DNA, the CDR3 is TGTGCCAGCAGCCGTGACAGTGGTGGAGAAAAACTGTTTTTT.

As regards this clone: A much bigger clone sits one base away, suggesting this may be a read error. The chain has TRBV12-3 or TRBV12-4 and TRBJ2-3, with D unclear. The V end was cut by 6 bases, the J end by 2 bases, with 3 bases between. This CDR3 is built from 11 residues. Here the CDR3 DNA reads TGTGCCAGCAGCTACACAGATACGCAGTATTTT. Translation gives CASSYTDTQYF.

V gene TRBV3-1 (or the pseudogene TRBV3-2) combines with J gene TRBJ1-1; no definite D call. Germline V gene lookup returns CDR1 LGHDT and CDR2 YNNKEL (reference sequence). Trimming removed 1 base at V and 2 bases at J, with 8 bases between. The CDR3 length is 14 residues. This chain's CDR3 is CASSQVWSNTEAFF. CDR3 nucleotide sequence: TGTGCCAGCAGCCAAGTATGGAGTAACACTGAAGCTTTCTTT.